This paragraph covers one T cell receptor (beta chain) sequence. CDR1 and CDR2 from the germline V gene are SGHTA and FQGTGA. V was cut by 5 bases and J by 0 bases, with 8 bases left in between. This CDR3 region has 13 residues. The data belong to a study of shared clonotypes between healthy human individuals. Original analysis: Filtering differed because ImmunoSEQ produced junction-only sequences that carried no quality scores. TCRdb's table, derived via immunoSEQ multiplex PCR, lists solely in-frame clones and lacks some. V and J calls and clone size are copied from that table; D and trimming were computed from the DNA. The sample shows under 850,000 clones, approximately 77% of them seen only once.

Specimen: memory CD4+ T cells sorted from blood. Subset specified: CD45RA-negative fraction. The chain combines TRBV7-3 with TRBJ2-7; no clear D. This sequence originates from a woman in her 30s in good health. CDR3 nucleotide sequence: TGTGCCAGCAGCCCCGGGCCCTCCTACGAGCAGTACTTC. Its protein is CASSPGPSYEQYF.